This entry lists 3 T cell receptor beta chains sequenced from one sample in a study of T cell responses to AZD1222 COVID-19 vaccine (dated by TCRdb to the early 2020s). The library relied on the immunoSEQ multiplex PCR assay. Drawn from immuneACCESS, this table holds only the in-frame rearrangements with V and J called that TCRdb kept. Clones are partly lost; checked studies trace under half to an unresolved V gene and leave the rest unexplained. The sample data list 140,000 to 150,000 clones, and about 92% of these were observed just once. The ten largest account for about 9.1% of the sample. The sample's time point label, decoded: baseline before first vaccination. Here the sequenced sample was peripheral blood, taken on day 0 of AZD1222 vaccination. These receptors originate from an adult in good health.

Concerning this clone itself: At one end, the junction sequence differs from germline, possibly due to a read error. The rearrangement links TRBV12-3 or TRBV12-4 to TRBJ1-1, with D hard to call. This CDR3 comprises 11 residues. CDR3 coding DNA: TGTGCCAGCAGTTTCCCGGCAGGACCCTCATTT. Translated: CASSFPAGPSF.

The rearrangement uses TRBV4-1 and TRBJ1-5; 10 bases are a match to TRBD1. The germline CDR1 and CDR2 sequences are MGHRA and YSYEKL. Germline trimming cut 2 bases from V and 4 bases from J; bases unmatched to any gene: 2. The CDR3 totals 15 residues. Here the CDR3 reads CASSQWTGGNQPQHF. CDR3 DNA sequence: TGCGCCAGCAGCCAATGGACAGGGGGAAATCAGCCCCAGCATTTT.

The V gene is TRBV3-1 (or the pseudogene TRBV3-2), the J gene TRBJ2-7; D may be TRBD2 (6 bases). The CDR3 contains 14 residues. The germline V gene has CDR1 LGHDT and CDR2 YNNKEL (reference sequence). V dropped 0 bases and J dropped 11 bases, with 17 bases sitting between them. The CDR3 reads CASSQDWRAAGKYF. CDR3 coding DNA: TGTGCCAGCAGCCAAGATTGGAGGGCAGCAGGAAAGTACTTC.